This T cell receptor (beta chain) was profiled in a study of T cell repertoires in cytomegalovirus infection. The germline V gene has CDR1 SGHAT and CDR2 FQNNGV. The CDR3 length is 13 residues. V dropped 5 bases and J dropped 3 bases, with 10 bases sitting between them. General study findings and limits: HLA-C-restricted CMV-specific TCR beta clonotypes prevailed in the ex vivo response.

TCRdb re-called the reads with MiXCR, one entry per CDR3 protein. This table holds over 250,000 distinct CDR3 sequences, about 20% found once. This clonotype was detected only a few times. Its antigen is unknown. The V and J genes are TRBV11-2 and TRBJ1-2; D gene uncertain. The receptor comes from a human donor in good health (CMV status not recorded). Some clones in this sample may be carry-over from other donors' samples. The sample was cultured PBMCs, taken from culture after CMV antigen stimulation. The CDR3 here is CASSQDGDYGYTF. The CDR3 bases are TGTGCCAGCAGCCAGGACGGCGACTATGGCTACACCTTC.